This T cell receptor beta chain appears in the sequencing data of a study of blood T cell repertoires in COVID-19. Only in-frame clones appear in the TCRdb table, and some are missing; sequencing was by immunoSEQ multiplex PCR. The repertoire holds about 100,000 clones, with approximately 87% as singletons. The CDR3 is made up of 16 amino acids. V lost 1 base to trimming and J lost 2 bases; unmatched junction nucleotides: 6. Germline CDR1 reads MNHNS; CDR2 reads SASEGT. The sequenced material came from peripheral blood. This chain joins TRBV6-1 and TRBJ2-3, with TRBD2 matching 7 bases. This sequence originates from a human donor in a cohort sampled during active COVID-19. CDR3 in amino acids: CASSEGAGQATDTQYF. CDR3 DNA sequence: TGTGCCAGCAGTGAAGGAGCGGGGCAAGCCACAGATACGCAGTATTTT.